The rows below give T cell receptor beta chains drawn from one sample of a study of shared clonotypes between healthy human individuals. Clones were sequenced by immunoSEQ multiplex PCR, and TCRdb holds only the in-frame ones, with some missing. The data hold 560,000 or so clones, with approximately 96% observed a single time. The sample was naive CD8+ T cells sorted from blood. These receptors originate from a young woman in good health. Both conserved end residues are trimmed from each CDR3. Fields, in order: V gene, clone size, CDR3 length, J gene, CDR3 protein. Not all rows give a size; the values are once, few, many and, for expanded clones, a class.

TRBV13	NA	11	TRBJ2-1	ASSLGHSSEQF
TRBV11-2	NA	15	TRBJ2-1	ASSLVWGLYEGNEQF
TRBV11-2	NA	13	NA	ASSLDPSQTYEQY
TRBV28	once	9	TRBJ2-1	ASSLGGEQF
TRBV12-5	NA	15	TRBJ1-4	ASGLSRGSATNEKLF
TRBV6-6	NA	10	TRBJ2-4	ASSYSREFQY
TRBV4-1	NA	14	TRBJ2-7	ASSQVSSGPAYEQY
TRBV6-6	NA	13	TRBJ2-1	ASSSGGGTYNEQF
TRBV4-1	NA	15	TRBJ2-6	ASSQRQGFSGANVLT
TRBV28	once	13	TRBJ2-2	ASSLVFLGTGELF
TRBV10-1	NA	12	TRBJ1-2	ASFTGQRHYGYT
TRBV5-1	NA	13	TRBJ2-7	ASSLDGSPAYEQY
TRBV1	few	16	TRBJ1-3	TSSLKVWKAGGRNTIY
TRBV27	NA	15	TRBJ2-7	ASSSLAGDRATYEQY
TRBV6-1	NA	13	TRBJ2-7	ATAGLAGSTYEQY
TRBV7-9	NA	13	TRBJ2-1	ASIPPGSGYNEQF
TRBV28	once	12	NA	ASSLSPTNYEQY
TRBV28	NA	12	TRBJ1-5	ASSDTNSNQPQH
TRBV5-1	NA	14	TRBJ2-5	ASSLRLAGDQETQY
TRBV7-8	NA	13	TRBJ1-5	ASSLIGFSRQPQH
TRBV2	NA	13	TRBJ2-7	ASSEDLAATYEQY
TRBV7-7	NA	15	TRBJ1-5	ASSLITQGDIYQPQH
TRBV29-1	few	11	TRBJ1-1	SVTQGLNTEAF
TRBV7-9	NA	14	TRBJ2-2	ASSPPLRDDTGELF
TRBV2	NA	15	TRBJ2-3	ATLGTTNSRGADTQY
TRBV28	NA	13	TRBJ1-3	ASSFDVAYENTIY
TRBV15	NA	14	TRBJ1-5	ATSRGQLTSNQPQH
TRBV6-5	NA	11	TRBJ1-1	ASSYRLDTEAF
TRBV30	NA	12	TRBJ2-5	AWSGGSGIETQY
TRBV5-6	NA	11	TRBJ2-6	ASSLSGANVLT
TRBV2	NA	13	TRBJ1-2	ASIRGTGTNYGYT
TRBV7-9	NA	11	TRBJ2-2	ASSPEIPGELF
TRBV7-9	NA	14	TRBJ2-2	ASSPVGRRASGELF
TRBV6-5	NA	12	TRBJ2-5	ASSYHQGAETQY
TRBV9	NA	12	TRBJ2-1	ASAPGVAGGEQF
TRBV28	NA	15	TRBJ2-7	ASSSFDMVAGAREQY
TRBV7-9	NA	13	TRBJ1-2	ASTPGGEPGYGYT
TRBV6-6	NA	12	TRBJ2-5	ASSWTKHQETQY
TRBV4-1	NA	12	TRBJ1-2	ASSQDGRAYGYT
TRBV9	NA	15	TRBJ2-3	ASSAESYSGGTDTQY
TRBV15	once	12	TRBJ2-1	ATSRPHREHEQF
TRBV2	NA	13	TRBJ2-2	ASRAGMGLAGELF
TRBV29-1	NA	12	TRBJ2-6	SVVDGTGANVLT
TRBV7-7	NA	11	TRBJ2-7	ASSLVLLSEQY
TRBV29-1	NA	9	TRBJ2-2	SVVVTGELF
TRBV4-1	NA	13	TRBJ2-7	ASSQVGQGTYEQY
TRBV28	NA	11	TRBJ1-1	ASSFRGGTEAF
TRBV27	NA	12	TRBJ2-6	ASSFYSGANVLT
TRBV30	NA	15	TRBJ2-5	AWSVRLSRGNQETQY
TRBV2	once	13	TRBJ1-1	ASRGTQGVETEAF
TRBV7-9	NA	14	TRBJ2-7	ASSRGGSGGTYEQY
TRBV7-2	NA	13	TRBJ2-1	ASSLLASSYNEQF
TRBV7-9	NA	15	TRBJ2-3	ASSLASGGESTDTQY